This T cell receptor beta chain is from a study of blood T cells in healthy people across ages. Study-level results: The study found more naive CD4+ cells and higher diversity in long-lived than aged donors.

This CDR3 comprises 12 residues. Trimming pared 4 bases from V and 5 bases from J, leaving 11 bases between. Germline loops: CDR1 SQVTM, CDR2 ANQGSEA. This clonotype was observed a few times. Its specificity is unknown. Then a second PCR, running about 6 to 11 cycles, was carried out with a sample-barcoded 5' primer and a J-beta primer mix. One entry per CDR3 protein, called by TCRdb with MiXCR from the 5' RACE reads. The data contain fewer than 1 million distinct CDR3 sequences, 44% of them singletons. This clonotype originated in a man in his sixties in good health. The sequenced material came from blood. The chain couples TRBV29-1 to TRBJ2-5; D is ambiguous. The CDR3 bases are TGCAGCGTTGGACACGAAACGGAGACCCAGTACTTC. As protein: CSVGHETETQYF. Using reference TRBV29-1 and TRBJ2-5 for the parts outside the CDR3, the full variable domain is SAVISQKPSRDICQRGTSLTIQCQVDSQVTMMFWYRQQPGQSLTLIATANQGSEATYESGFVIDKFPISRPNLTFSTLTVSNMSPEDSSIYLCSVGHETETQYFGPGTRLLVL.